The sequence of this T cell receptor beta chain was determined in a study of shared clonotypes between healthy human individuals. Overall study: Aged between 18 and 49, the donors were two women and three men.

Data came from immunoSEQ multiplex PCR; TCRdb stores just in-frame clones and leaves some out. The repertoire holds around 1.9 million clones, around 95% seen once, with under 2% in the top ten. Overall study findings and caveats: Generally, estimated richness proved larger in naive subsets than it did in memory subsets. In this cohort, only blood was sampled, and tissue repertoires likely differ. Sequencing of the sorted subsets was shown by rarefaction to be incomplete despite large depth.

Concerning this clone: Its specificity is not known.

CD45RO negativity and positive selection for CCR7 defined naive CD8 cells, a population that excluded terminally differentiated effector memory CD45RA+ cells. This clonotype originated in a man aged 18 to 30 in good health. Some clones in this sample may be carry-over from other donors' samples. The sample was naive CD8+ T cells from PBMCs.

CDR3 sequence reads: CASTGYSSYEQYF. Here the CDR3 DNA reads TGTGCCAGCACAGGGTATAGCTCCTACGAGCAGTACTTC. J is TRBJ2-7 and V is TRBV25-1; tentatively, D is TRBD1 (5 bases). This CDR3 is 13 amino acids long. Germline CDR1 reads MGHDK; CDR2 reads SYGVNS. V lost 7 bases and J lost 0, with 10 bases in between.